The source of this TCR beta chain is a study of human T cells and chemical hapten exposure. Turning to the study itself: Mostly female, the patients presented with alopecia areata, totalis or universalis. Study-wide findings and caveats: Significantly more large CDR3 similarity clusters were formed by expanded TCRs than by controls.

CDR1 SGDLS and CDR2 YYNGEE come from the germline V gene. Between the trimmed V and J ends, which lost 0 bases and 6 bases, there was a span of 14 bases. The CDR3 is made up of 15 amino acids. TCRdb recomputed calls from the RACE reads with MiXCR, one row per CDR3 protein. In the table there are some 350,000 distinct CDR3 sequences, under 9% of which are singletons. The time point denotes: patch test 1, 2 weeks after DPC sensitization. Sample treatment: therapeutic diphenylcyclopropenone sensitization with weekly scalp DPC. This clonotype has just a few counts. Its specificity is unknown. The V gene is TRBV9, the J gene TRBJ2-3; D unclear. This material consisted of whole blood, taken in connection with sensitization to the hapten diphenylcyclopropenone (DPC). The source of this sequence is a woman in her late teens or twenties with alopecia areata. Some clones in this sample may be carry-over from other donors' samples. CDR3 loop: CASSVGKIVSDTQYF. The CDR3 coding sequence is TGTGCCAGCAGCGTAGGAAAGATAGTATCCGATACGCAGTATTTT.